Presented here are 18 T cell receptor beta chains from one specimen sequenced in a study of T-cell reconstitution after alpha-beta-depleted transplantation in children. Unique molecular identifiers featured in how the TCRbeta library was prepared. TCRdb re-called the PCR reads through MiXCR, storing one row per CDR3 protein. The sample lists hundreds of thousands of distinct CDR3 sequences, roughly 24% occurring once. Sequencing used PBMCs, obtained before TCRalphabeta/CD19-depleted stem cell transplant. The origin of the receptors is a girl aged 2 to 10 with Fanconi anemia, due to receive a stem cell transplant.

V is TRBV29-1 and J is TRBJ2-1, with D possibly being TRBD2 (5 bases). Germline CDR1 reads SQVTM; CDR2 reads ANQGSEA. The CDR3 is 11 residues long. V was clipped by 6 bases and J by 6 bases, with 9 bases between them. CDR3 DNA sequence: TGCAGCGTACTAGAATTCAATGAGCAGTTCTTC. It codes for CSVLEFNEQFF.

At least ten counts were recorded for this clonotype. This sequence joins TRBV24-1 and TRBJ2-1, with 7 bases lining up with TRBD1. The CDR3 runs 16 residues. Germline V gene sequence: CDR1 KGHDR, CDR2 SFDVKD. V lost 1 base and J lost 11; bases outside the gene matches: 13. CDR3 residues: CATSDFPGTDIAKQFF. DNA of the CDR3: TGTGCCACCAGTGATTTTCCCGGGACAGATATTGCCAAGCAGTTCTTC.

This clonotype has at least ten counts. V usage is TRBV10-3 and J usage is TRBJ2-7; TRBD2 matches at 12 bases. V dropped 9 bases and J dropped 0; count of bases not matched to a gene: 6. Germline V CDR1 and CDR2: ENHRY, SYGVKD. The CDR3 spans 15 residues. The CDR3 bases are TGTGCCATTAGAGGACTAGCGGGAAGCTCCTACGAGCAGTACTTC. It is translated as CAIRGLAGSSYEQYF.

A few counts support this clonotype. V and J are TRBV29-1 and TRBJ1-1; 9 bases match TRBD1. The CDR3 has 15 amino acids. The germline V gene encodes CDR1 SQVTM and CDR2 ANQGSEA. Germline trimming cut 4 bases from V and 0 bases from J; bases unmatched to any gene: 6. The CDR3 coding sequence is TGCAGCGTTGCGTTCCGGGACAGGGTGAACACTGAAGCTTTCTTT. Amino acids: CSVAFRDRVNTEAFF. The full variable domain, with the rest looked up from reference TRBV29-1 and TRBJ1-1, is SAVISQKPSRDICQRGTSLTIQCQVDSQVTMMFWYRQQPGQSLTLIATANQGSEATYESGFVIDKFPISRPNLTFSTLTVSNMSPEDSSIYLCSVAFRDRVNTEAFFGQGTRLTVV.

The gene calls are TRBV5-1 and TRBJ2-1; 7 bases are a match to TRBD2. The V gene end was trimmed by 3 bases and the J gene end by 10 bases; junction bases not matched to a gene: 4. Per germline, CDR1 SGHRS and CDR2 YFSETQ. CDR3 length: 12 residues. The CDR3 protein is CASSWEGSEQFF. The DNA for the CDR3 is TGCGCCAGCAGCTGGGAGGGTTCCGAGCAGTTCTTC.

This clonotype was observed a few times. V and J are TRBV5-6 and TRBJ2-2, with D maybe TRBD1 (6 bases). CDR3 length equals 16 residues. The germline V gene has CDR1 SGHDT and CDR2 YYEEEE. V lost 3 bases, J lost 5 bases, and 17 bases lay in between. CDR3 bases: TGTGCCAGCAGCTACCAGGGGCGGACCCCTACCGGGGAGCTGTTTTTT. This codes for CASSYQGRTPTGELFF.

The chain couples TRBV5-1 to TRBJ2-7, with D hard to call. The V end lost 4 bases, the J end lost 0 bases, and 11 bases lay between the germline ends. Germline V lookup: CDR1 SGHRS, CDR2 YFSETQ. CDR3 length: 14 amino acids. For the CDR3, the DNA is TGCGCCAGCAGCCTCGGCTGGAGCTCCTACGAGCAGTACTTC. Translation: CASSLGWSSYEQYF.

The chain couples TRBV29-1 to TRBJ2-7; possible D gene TRBD1, 5 bases. V was shortened by 4 bases and J by 1 base, with 14 bases between the two germline ends. Germline V gene sequence: CDR1 SQVTM, CDR2 ANQGSEA. The CDR3 spans 14 residues. CDR3 nucleotide sequence: TGCAGCGTTGGAAGACAGCGCCCATCCTACGAGCAGTACTTC. Translated, it gives CSVGRQRPSYEQYF.

The CDR3 loop reads CAISEPSGTSVPYEQYF. Here the CDR3 DNA reads TGTGCCATCAGTGAGCCGTCCGGGACTAGCGTTCCCTACGAGCAGTACTTC. The V call is TRBV10-3, the J call TRBJ2-7; 10 nucleotides line up with TRBD2. The CDR3 has 17 amino acids. Germline loops: CDR1 ENHRY, CDR2 SYGVKD. Trimming cost V 2 bases and J 2 bases; bases outside gene matches: 9.

This clonotype came up many times. V gene TRBV10-3 combines with J gene TRBJ1-1; D might be TRBD1 (5 bases). The CDR3 contains 13 residues. Per germline, CDR1 ENHRY and CDR2 SYGVKD. V was clipped by 4 bases and J by 6 bases, with 12 bases between them. CDR3 bases: TGTGCCATCAGTGGGGCTGGGGACCCTGAAGCTTTCTTT. Its translation: CAISGAGDPEAFF.

This clonotype was found many times. This rearrangement joins TRBV14 to TRBJ2-2; D may be TRBD1 (6 bases). The germline V gene has CDR1 SGHDN and CDR2 FVKESK. The CDR3 sequence is 14 residues long. The ends were cut back, 5 bases at V and 6 bases at J, with 13 bases in the middle. CDR3 nucleotides: TGTGCCAGCAGCGGCTACAGGGTCCCCGGGGAGCTGTTTTTT. Translated: CASSGYRVPGELFF.

The chain is built from TRBV20-1 and TRBJ2-7; 9 bases map to TRBD2. After removal of 1 base from V and 4 bases from J, the junction contained 5 bases not matched to a gene. Per the germline V gene, CDR1 is DFQATT and CDR2 is SNEGSKA (reference sequence). The CDR3 covers 14 residues. The CDR3 DNA follows: TGCAGTGCTAGAGTTAGCGGGGGTTTTTACGAGCAGTACTTC. It codes for CSARVSGGFYEQYF.

Here the CDR3 DNA reads TGTGCCAGCAGACCTAACAGGGCGACGAACACTGAAGCTTTCTTT. Translation gives CASRPNRATNTEAFF. This chain uses TRBV12-3 or TRBV12-4 with TRBJ1-1; tentatively, D is TRBD1 (6 bases). V was shortened by 6 bases and J by 1 base, with 15 bases between the two germline ends. There are 15 residues in the CDR3.

This clonotype was observed many times. The V and J genes are TRBV9 and TRBJ1-6; possibly TRBD1 for D (5 bases). The CDR3 length is 14 residues. CDR1 and CDR2 from the germline V gene are SGDLS and YYNGEE. V was trimmed by 0 bases and J by 8 bases, leaving 9 bases between them. The CDR3 protein is CASSVVGGDSPLHF. As DNA, the CDR3 is TGTGCCAGCAGCGTAGTGGGAGGGGATTCACCCCTCCACTTT.

The sample holds many counts of this clonotype. Written as DNA, the CDR3 is TGTGCCAGCAGCGGATCTAGCGGTCACTACGAGCAGTACTTC. It specifies CASSGSSGHYEQYF. The J gene is TRBJ2-7, the V gene TRBV7-2, with TRBD2 matching over 7 bases. The CDR3 length is 14 residues. The ends lost 5 bases at V and 3 bases at J; junction bases unmatched: 7. CDR1 SGHTA and CDR2 FQGNSA come from the germline V gene.

This clonotype was picked up many times. This chain joins TRBV12-3 or TRBV12-4 and TRBJ2-1; 9 nucleotides match TRBD1. The junction had 1 base not matched to a gene; V was cut back by 0 bases and J by 4 bases. CDR3 length: 15 amino acids. The CDR3 loop reads CASSLAGTGYNEQFF. In nucleotides, the CDR3 is TGTGCCAGCAGTTTAGCGGGGACAGGGTACAATGAGCAGTTCTTC.

A few counts support this clonotype. The chain is built from TRBV4-2 and TRBJ2-2; 9 bases line up with TRBD2. After removal of 7 bases from V and 1 base from J, the junction contained 7 bases not matched to a gene. The CDR3 is 16 residues long. Germline V gene lookup returns CDR1 LGHNA and CDR2 YNFKEQ. CDR3 amino acids: CASNSGGALNTGELFF. The DNA for the CDR3 is TGTGCCAGCAATAGCGGGGGAGCATTGAACACCGGGGAGCTGTTTTTT.

This clonotype turned up a few times. The chain links TRBV25-1 to TRBJ2-3; D is perhaps TRBD2 (6 bases). CDR1 and CDR2 (germline): MGHDK, SYGVNS. CDR3 length: 15 residues. Trimming left V 0 bases short and J 6 bases short, with 13 bases between. The CDR3 spells CASSEYKGLGDTQYF. CDR3 sequence (DNA): TGTGCCAGCAGTGAATATAAGGGACTCGGCGATACGCAGTATTTT.